One T cell receptor beta chain is described in this entry. Antigen: not known. This record belongs to a study of beta chain features in type 1 diabetes. Overall study results and limits: Shorter TCRB CDR3s, moderately but significantly so, were found in Type 1 diabetes patients in all four CD4+ subsets.

The germline V gene has CDR1 SGHRS and CDR2 YFSETQ. The V and J ends lost 4 bases and 3 bases, in that order; junction bases with no gene match: 4. The CDR3 loop spans 13 amino acids. Since all of the isolated RNA was reverse transcribed, expressed TCRB transcripts were what got sequenced. The method was immunoSEQ multiplex PCR; TCRdb's version includes in-frame clones alone and lacks a portion of them. The data show around 300,000 clones, 15% seen once. Sequenced sample: naive CD4+ T cells from blood. The rearrangement uses TRBV5-1 and TRBJ2-7; 7 nucleotides agree with TRBD1. The TCR comes from a man aged 18 to 29 with type 1 diabetes. The CDR3 loop reads CASSTGTVYEQYF. In DNA, the CDR3 is TGCGCCAGCAGCACCGGGACAGTCTACGAGCAGTACTTC.